This T cell receptor (beta chain) was sequenced for a study of post-analysis software for immune sequencing data. Overall study context: Recorded disease courses covered relapsing-remitting, secondary progressive and progressive-relapsing multiple sclerosis. Some patients had no subtype annotation.

TCR beta libraries were prepared from cDNA with unique molecular identifiers. Approximately 500,000 cDNA molecules were obtained per 1 to 10 million input T cells. One entry per CDR3 protein results from TCRdb running MiXCR on the PCR reads. The table includes about 760,000 distinct CDR3 sequences, roughly 27% detected once. This clonotype was observed a few times. What it binds is not known. Study observations and caveats: In patients, about five TRBV segments were more frequent than in controls, with TRBV5-6, TRBV5-1 and TRBV20-1 among them. Compared against controls, patients with multiple sclerosis displayed significantly lower normalized Chao1 diversity.

Looked up from germline, CDR1 is SGHTA and CDR2 is FQGNSA. The CDR3 has 17 residues. This receptor was identified in a girl between 5 and 17 years old with multiple sclerosis. The sequenced sample consisted of blood. V usage is TRBV7-2 and J usage is TRBJ2-5, with D tentatively TRBD2 (6 bases). The end of the DNA aligns better with TRBJ2-7, so the J call may be wrong. Here the CDR3 reads CASSQTSSPGQVYEQYF. The CDR3 coding sequence is TGTGCCAGCAGCCAGACTAGTTCTCCAGGACAAGTCTACGAGCAGTACTTC.